A single sample gave rise to the 5 T cell receptor beta chains below, sequenced in a study of regulatory T cells in long-lasting Graves disease. Construction of the TCR beta libraries employed iRepertoire HTBI primers in conjunction with Arm-PCR of CDR3 regions. In TCRdb, the multiplex PCR reads were re-called with MiXCR into one record per CDR3 protein. The repertoire includes roughly 470,000 distinct CDR3 sequences, less than 25% of them detected once, and 6.5% to 8% sits in the top ten. As to time point: persistent/refractory GD, antithyroid drugs over 5 years with positive TRAb. Generation of the TCR library employed RNA extracted from PBMCs. Sequenced material: peripheral blood mononuclear cells (PBMCs), taken when the disease was refractory, from a patient treated with antithyroid drugs. These receptors were obtained from a female donor with Graves disease.

This chain uses TRBV7-2 with TRBJ2-3, with 8 bases fitting TRBD2. V lost 1 base to trimming and J lost 3 bases; unmatched junction nucleotides: 6. The CDR3 loop spans 16 amino acids. Germline V gives CDR1 SGHTA, CDR2 FQGNSA. In nucleotides, the CDR3 is TGTGCCAGCAGCTTAGGTTCGGGAGGGCCGACAGATACGCAGTATTTT. Amino acid sequence: CASSLGSGGPTDTQYF.

Only a few counts were recorded for this clonotype. At one of its ends the junction is not consistent with the germline gene, which may arise from a read error. V is TRBV5-1 and J is TRBJ1-1; D is undetermined. CDR1 is SGHRS, CDR2 YFSETQ, per germline. The CDR3 consists of 14 residues. The CDR3: CASSLGLVNTEAFF. Here the CDR3 DNA reads TGTGCCAGCAGTTTAGGGTTAGTGAACACTGAAGCTTTCTTT.

The chain's CDR3 is CASRKTGQGTSPLHF. Written as DNA, the CDR3 is TGTGCCAGCAGAAAAACAGGACAGGGGACTTCACCCCTCCACTTT. The V gene is TRBV6-1, the J gene TRBJ1-6; 9 bases are a match to TRBD1. V was clipped by 6 bases and J by 9 bases; unmatched bases: 9. Per germline, CDR1 MNHNS and CDR2 SASEGT. The CDR3 runs 15 residues.

In this sample, this clonotype turned up many times. V and J are TRBV27 and TRBJ2-7; 7 nucleotides match TRBD1. CDR3 length: 12 amino acids. Looked up from germline, CDR1 is MNHEY and CDR2 is SMNVEV (reference sequence). After removal of 6 bases from V and 5 bases from J, the junction contained 4 bases not matched to a gene. The CDR3 protein is CASRTGFNEQYF. CDR3 DNA sequence: TGTGCCAGCAGGACAGGGTTCAACGAGCAGTACTTC.

This clonotype was recorded many times. The J gene is TRBJ1-5, the V gene TRBV27; D gene ambiguous. Germline V gene lookup returns CDR1 MNHEY and CDR2 SMNVEV (reference sequence). V was trimmed by 2 bases and J by 7 bases, leaving 12 bases between them. The CDR3 is 14 residues long. The CDR3 sequence: CASSLGWGGQPQHF. DNA of the CDR3: TGTGCCAGCAGTTTAGGCTGGGGTGGACAGCCCCAGCATTTT.